A single count supports the clone carrying this T cell receptor (beta chain). Its antigen is not known. The length of the CDR3 is 16 residues. Germline V gives CDR1 SGDLS, CDR2 YYNGEE. With 4 bases removed from V and 0 bases from J, the gap between germline ends came to 17 bases. This specimen comes from a study of cytomegalovirus exposure and HLA in healthy donors. The PCR employed 60 Vbeta primers together with 13 Jbeta primers. Using immunoSEQ multiplex PCR, the repertoire was profiled, and TCRdb retains in-frame clones only, with some absent. The profile shows some 110,000 clones, over 70% of them singletons. The study, taken as a whole, reports: Reportedly, diagnosis of cytomegalovirus status by the classifier showed high specificity and sensitivity. Later analysis reportedly placed an Asian-associated ancestry cluster below the roughly 700-donor mean in N-insertions. In a later analysis, HLA-C alleles had the fewest associated TCRs, DRB1 alleles the most.

The TCR comes from a woman aged 40-49 years in good health and CMV-seropositive. V usage is TRBV9 and J usage is TRBJ2-7; possibly TRBD2 for D (6 bases). Source material: PBMCs. Written as DNA, the CDR3 is TGTGCCAGCAGCACCCGCGGAGGGGCCCCCTCCTACGAGCAGTACTTC. Residues: CASSTRGGAPSYEQYF. The whole variable domain, filled in from reference TRBV9 and TRBJ2-7, reads DSGVTQTPKHLITATGQRVTLRCSPRSGDLSVYWYQQSLDQGLQFLIQYYNGEERAKGNILERFSAQQFPDLHSELNLSSLELGDSALYFCASSTRGGAPSYEQYFGPGTRLTVT.